This TCR beta chain was recovered during a study of lymphopenia after photon versus proton radiotherapy. Overall study results and limits: Post-nadir diversity loss with photons came from oligoclonal expansion, particularly CD8+ Temra cells.

Assay used: immunoSEQ multiplex PCR; TCRdb lists only in-frame clones, some missing. The repertoire includes roughly 40,000 clones, approximately 83% of them detected once, and around a quarter sits in the top ten. Germline V gene data show CDR1 as LGHNA and CDR2 as YSLEER. V shed 4 bases and J 5 bases; nucleotides not matched to a gene: 8. The CDR3 sequence is 16 residues long. Concerning this clone itself: Its specificity is not known.

The sequenced sample was peripheral blood, obtained from a patient treated with proton-based radiotherapy. This clonotype was obtained from a woman in her seventies with pancreatic cancer. V usage is TRBV4-3 and J usage is TRBJ2-2; 9 bases align to TRBD1. This CDR3 is CASSREQGAVTGELFF. The CDR3 bases are TGCGCCAGCAGCCGGGAACAGGGGGCGGTGACCGGGGAGCTGTTTTTT.